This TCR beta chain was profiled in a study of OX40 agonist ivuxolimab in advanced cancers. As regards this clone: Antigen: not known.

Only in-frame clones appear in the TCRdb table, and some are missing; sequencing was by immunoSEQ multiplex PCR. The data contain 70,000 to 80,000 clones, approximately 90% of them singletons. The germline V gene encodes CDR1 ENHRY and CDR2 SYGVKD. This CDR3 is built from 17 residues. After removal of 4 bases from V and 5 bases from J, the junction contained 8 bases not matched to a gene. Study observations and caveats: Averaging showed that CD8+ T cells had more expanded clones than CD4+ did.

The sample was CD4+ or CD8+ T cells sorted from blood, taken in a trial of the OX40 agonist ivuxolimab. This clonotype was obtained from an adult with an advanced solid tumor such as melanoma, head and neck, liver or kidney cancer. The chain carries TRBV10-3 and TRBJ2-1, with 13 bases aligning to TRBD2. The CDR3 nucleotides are TGTGCCATCAGTGTCCCTGGACTAGCGGGAGCCCACAATGAGCAGTTCTTC. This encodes CAISVPGLAGAHNEQFF.